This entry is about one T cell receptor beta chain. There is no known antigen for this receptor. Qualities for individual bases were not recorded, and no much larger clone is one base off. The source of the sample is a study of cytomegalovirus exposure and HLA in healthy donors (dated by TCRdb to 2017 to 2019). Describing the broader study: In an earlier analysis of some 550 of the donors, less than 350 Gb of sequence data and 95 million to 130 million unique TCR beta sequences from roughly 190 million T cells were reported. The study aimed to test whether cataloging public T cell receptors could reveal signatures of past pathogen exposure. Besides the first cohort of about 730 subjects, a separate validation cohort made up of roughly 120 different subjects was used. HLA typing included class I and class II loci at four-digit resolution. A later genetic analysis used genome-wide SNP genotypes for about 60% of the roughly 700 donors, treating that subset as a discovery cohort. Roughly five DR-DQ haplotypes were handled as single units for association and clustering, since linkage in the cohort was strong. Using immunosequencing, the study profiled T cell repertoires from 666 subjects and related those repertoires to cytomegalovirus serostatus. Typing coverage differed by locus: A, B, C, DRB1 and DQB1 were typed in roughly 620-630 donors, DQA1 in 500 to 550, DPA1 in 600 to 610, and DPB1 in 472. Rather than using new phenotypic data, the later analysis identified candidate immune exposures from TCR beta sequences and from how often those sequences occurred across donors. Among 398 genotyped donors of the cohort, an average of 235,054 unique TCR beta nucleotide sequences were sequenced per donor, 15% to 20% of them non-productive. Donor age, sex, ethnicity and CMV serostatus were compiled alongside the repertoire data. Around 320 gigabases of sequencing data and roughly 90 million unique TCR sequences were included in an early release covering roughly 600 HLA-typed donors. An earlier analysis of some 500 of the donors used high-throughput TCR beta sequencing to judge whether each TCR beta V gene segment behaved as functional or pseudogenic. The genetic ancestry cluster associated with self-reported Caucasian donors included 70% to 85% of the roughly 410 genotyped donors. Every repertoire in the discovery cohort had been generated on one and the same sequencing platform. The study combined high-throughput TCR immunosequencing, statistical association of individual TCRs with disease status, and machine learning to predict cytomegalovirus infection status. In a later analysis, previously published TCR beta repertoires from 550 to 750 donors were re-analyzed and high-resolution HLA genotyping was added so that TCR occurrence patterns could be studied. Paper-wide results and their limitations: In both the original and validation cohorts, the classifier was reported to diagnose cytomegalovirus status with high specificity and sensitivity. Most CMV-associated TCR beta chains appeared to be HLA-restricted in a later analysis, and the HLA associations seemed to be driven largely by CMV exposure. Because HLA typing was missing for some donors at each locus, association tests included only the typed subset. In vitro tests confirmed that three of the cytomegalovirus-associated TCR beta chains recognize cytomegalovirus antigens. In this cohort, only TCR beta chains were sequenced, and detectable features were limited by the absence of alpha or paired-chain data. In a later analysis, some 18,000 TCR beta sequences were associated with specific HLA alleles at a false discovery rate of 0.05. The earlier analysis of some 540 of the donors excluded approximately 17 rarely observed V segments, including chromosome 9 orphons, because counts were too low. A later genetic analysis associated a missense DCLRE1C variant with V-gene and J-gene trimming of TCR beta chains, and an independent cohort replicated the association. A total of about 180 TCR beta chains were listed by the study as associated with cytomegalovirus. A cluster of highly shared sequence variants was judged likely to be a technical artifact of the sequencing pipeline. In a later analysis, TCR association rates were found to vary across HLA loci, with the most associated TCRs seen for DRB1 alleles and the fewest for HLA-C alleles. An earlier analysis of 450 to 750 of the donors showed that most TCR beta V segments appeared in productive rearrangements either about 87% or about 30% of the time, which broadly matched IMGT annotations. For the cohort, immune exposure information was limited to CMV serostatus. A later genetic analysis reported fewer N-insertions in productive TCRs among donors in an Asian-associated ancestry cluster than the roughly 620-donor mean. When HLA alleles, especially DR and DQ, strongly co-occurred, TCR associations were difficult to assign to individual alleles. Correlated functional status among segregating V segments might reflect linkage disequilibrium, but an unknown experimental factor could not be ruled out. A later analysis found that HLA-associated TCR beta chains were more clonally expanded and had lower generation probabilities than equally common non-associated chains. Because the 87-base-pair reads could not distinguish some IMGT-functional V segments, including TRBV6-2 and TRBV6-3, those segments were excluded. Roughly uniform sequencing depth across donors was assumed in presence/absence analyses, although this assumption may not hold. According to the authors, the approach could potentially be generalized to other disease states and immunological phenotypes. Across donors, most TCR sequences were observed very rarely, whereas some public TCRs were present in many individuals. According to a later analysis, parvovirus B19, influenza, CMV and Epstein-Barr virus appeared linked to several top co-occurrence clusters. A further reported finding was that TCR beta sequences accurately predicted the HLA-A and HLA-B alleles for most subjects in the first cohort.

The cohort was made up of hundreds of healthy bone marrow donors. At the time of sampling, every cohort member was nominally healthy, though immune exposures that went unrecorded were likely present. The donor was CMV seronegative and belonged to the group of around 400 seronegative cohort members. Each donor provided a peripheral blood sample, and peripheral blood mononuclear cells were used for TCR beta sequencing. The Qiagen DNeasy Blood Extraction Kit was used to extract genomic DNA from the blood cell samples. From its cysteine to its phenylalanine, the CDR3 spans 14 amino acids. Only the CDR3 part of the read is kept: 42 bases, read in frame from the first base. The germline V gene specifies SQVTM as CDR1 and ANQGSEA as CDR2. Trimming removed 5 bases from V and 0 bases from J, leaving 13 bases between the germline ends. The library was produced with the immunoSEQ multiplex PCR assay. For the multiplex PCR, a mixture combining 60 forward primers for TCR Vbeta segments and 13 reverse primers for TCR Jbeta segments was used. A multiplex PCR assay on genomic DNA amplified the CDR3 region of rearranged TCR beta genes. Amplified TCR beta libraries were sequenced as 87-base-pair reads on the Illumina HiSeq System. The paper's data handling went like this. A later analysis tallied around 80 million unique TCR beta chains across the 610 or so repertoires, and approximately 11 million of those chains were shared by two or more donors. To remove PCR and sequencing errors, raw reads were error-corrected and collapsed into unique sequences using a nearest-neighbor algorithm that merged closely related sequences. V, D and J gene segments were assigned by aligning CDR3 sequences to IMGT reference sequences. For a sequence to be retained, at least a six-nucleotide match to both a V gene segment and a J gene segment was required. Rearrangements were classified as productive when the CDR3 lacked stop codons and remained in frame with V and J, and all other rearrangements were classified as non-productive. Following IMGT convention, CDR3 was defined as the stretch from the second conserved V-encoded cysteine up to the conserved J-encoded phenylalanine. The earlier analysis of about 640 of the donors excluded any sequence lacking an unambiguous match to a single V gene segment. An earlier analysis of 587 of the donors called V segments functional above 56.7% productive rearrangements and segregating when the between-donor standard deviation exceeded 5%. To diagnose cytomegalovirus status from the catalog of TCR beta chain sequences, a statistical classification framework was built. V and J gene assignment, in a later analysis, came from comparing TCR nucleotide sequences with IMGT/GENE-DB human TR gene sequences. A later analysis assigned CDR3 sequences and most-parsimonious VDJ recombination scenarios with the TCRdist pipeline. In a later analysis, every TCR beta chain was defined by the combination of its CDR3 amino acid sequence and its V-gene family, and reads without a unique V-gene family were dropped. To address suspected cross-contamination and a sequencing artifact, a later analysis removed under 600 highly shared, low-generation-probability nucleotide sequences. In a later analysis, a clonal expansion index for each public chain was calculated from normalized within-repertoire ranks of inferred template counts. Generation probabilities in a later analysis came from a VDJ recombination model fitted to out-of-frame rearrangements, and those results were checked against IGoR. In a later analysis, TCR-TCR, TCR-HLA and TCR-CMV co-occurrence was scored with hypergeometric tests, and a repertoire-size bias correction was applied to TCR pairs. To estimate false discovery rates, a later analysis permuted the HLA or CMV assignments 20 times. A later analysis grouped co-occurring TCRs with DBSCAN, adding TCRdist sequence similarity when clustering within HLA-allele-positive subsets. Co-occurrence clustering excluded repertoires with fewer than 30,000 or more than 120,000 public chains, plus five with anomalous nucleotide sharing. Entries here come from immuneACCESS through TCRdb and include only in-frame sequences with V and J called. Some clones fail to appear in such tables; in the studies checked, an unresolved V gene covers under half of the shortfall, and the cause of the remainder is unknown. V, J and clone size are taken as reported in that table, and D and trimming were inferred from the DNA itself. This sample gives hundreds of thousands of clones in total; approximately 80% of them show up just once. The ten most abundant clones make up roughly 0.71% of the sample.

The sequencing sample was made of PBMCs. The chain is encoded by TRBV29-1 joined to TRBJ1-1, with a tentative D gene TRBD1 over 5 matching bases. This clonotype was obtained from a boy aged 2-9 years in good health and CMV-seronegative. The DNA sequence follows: TGCAGCGTTCGGCCCAGGGCGATGAACACTGAAGCTTTCTTT. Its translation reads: CSVRPRAMNTEAFF.